This T cell receptor (beta chain) was profiled in a study of blood T cell repertoires in COVID-19. About the study: PBMCs, B-cell-depleted T cells, or T cells provided the cDNA or gDNA that made up the material.

V lost 3 bases and J lost 1, with 18 bases in between. Germline V gene data show CDR1 as LNHDA and CDR2 as SQIVND (reference sequence). The length of the CDR3 is 17 residues. As originally analysed: Amplified reference gene primers provided the basis for estimating nucleated cell counts. TCRdb keeps only in-frame clones here, not all; method: immunoSEQ multiplex PCR. V, J and clone size were drawn from that table, and D and trimming were deduced from the DNA. The sample includes 150,000 or so clones, about 80% seen only once; the top ten take 2.5% to 3%. In assigning cohorts, the study relied on participant-reported clinical history.

The sample taken for sequencing was PBMCs or T cells enriched from blood (not recorded which). The sequence was obtained from a woman aged 45 to 65 who had recovered from COVID-19. The V gene is TRBV19, the J gene TRBJ1-2; D is unresolved. CDR3 residues: CASSIPRREAGNYGYTF. For the CDR3, the DNA is TGTGCCAGTAGTATTCCTCGTCGGGAGGCGGGTAACTATGGCTACACCTTC.